Listed below are T cell receptor beta chains from one sample, sequenced in a study of T-cell reconstitution after alpha-beta-depleted transplantation in children. MiXCR, run by TCRdb on the PCR reads, gives a single entry per CDR3 protein. The sample shows roughly 420,000 distinct CDR3 sequences, 16% of them seen only once. The source material was PBMCs, mostly from graft donor cells, sampled 360 days after TCRalphabeta/CD19-depleted stem cell transplant. The receptors were sampled from a boy under two years old who had a stem cell transplant for Wiskott-Aldrich syndrome, so the T cells may come from the graft donor. The CDR3 runs from the conserved cysteine through the conserved F or W. A D gene is named only where the DNA matches it firmly.

d_call	v_call	j_call	cdr3_aa
NA	TRBV7-6	TRBJ2-7	CASSPRRGIEQYF
TRBD1	TRBV5-1	TRBJ2-7	CASSSGTGYEQYF
TRBD2	TRBV12-3/TRBV12-4	TRBJ2-1	CASRKLAGGDNEQFF
TRBD2	TRBV7-2	TRBJ2-7	CASSRGREQYF
NA	TRBV20-1	TRBJ2-3	CSAPKNPTDTQYF
TRBD1	TRBV24-1	TRBJ2-1	CATSDPGQGPNEQFF
TRBD1	TRBV5-1	TRBJ2-7	CASSYPKPGQGDEQYF
NA	TRBV5-8	TRBJ2-1	CASSADRPRDEQFF
NA	TRBV18	TRBJ2-7	CASSPSPTGGSLMEQYF
NA	TRBV24-1	TRBJ2-1	CATSQSIPAYNEQFF
NA	TRBV24-1	TRBJ1-2	CATSEDDRTGSYGYTF
TRBD2	TRBV7-2	TRBJ2-2	CASSLGLAGYRTGELFF
NA	TRBV12-3/TRBV12-4	TRBJ2-7	CASSSRVYEQYF
NA	TRBV10-3	TRBJ1-6	CAISESGSDSPLHF
TRBD2	TRBV7-2	TRBJ2-1	CASSMGLAGGNEQFF
NA	TRBV20-1	TRBJ2-4	CSARLGRAAKNIQYF
NA	TRBV4-3	TRBJ2-5	CASSRQAGVQETQYF
NA	TRBV7-9	TRBJ1-1	CASSLVRSHTEAFF
NA	TRBV7-9	TRBJ1-4	CASTKSEKLFF
NA	TRBV18	TRBJ2-1	CASSEWVSYNEQFF
TRBD2	TRBV7-2	TRBJ2-1	CASSRGTSGFDEQFF
NA	TRBV20-1	TRBJ2-1	CSARAHRVSYNEQFF
NA	TRBV12-3/TRBV12-4	TRBJ1-3	CASSTRTAFSGNTIYF
NA	TRBV7-9	TRBJ2-1	CASSLGFEQFF
NA	TRBV28	TRBJ2-5	CASTYRRRLQETQYF
NA	TRBV28	TRBJ2-3	CASLDSYYSTDTQYF
TRBD1	TRBV29-1	TRBJ2-5	CSVDRQGEETQYF
NA	TRBV10-3	TRBJ2-1	CAISVFLYNEQFF
NA	TRBV27	TRBJ2-7	CASSLRAISGLLTKGEQYF
NA	TRBV5-1	TRBJ1-6	CASSFTGNNSPLHF
TRBD2	TRBV28	TRBJ2-2	CASSLGAGRDGELFF
NA	TRBV11-2	TRBJ1-5	CASSFVPNQPQHF
NA	TRBV5-1	TRBJ2-1	CASFLTGEYNEQFF
TRBD2	TRBV20-1	TRBJ2-5	CSARDMGASGGPGEETQYF
TRBD1	TRBV4-3	TRBJ2-5	CASSQEGTGNIETQYF
NA	TRBV30	TRBJ2-3	CAWSGPRTDTQYF
TRBD2	TRBV5-1	TRBJ2-3	CASSKVGRSTDTQYF
TRBD1	TRBV7-8	TRBJ2-5	CASSLRGQGAGETQYF
TRBD2	TRBV10-3	TRBJ2-3	CAISELSGSADTQYF
TRBD2	TRBV5-1	TRBJ2-7	CASSPQLAESSYEQYF
TRBD1	TRBV24-1	TRBJ2-1	CATSDWGQGTQFF
NA	TRBV10-3	TRBJ2-3	CAIRQAPTDTQYF
NA	TRBV28	TRBJ2-7	CASSSPPSAYEQYF
NA	TRBV12-3/TRBV12-4	TRBJ2-7	CASRRAEALGGQYF
TRBD1	TRBV7-2	TRBJ2-7	CASSSFWDSYEQYF
TRBD1	TRBV5-1	TRBJ1-2	CASSLAGTGEYGYTF
NA	TRBV15	TRBJ2-5	CATSRDSWETQYF
NA	TRBV11-2	TRBJ2-5	CASSLRGSPKETQYF
NA	TRBV6-5	TRBJ2-1	CASSYSGVIIQQFF
NA	TRBV12-3/TRBV12-4	TRBJ2-7	CASTPGLPGGYEQYF
NA	TRBV9	TRBJ2-2	CASSVVTGSGTGELFF
NA	TRBV19	TRBJ2-3	CASSIKQSTDTQYF
TRBD2	TRBV5-1	TRBJ2-1	CASSFGTRFGSEQFF
NA	TRBV5-1	TRBJ2-1	CASSSGTYLNEQFF
TRBD1	TRBV7-9	TRBJ2-1	CASSLRGHNEQFF
NA	TRBV10-3	TRBJ2-1	CAIRDTRASSYNEQFF
TRBD2	TRBV5-1	TRBJ2-5	CASGLTSGTETQYF
TRBD1	TRBV24-1	TRBJ1-2	CATRDRGDYGYTF
NA	TRBV6-2/TRBV6-3	TRBJ2-7	CASRPTARYEQYF